Listed here is a single T cell receptor (beta chain). The antigen is undetermined. The junction does not match germline at one end; this may be a read error. Using a J-beta primer mix together with a sample-barcoded 5' primer, a second PCR was run for about 7 to 12 cycles. MiXCR, run by TCRdb on the 5' RACE reads, gives a single entry per CDR3 protein. The sample contains about a million distinct CDR3 sequences, 40% to 60% of which appear only once. The data are from a study of blood T cells in healthy people across ages. Study conclusions and caveats: TCR beta diversity, measured per million T cells, fell in a roughly linear way with age.

Each donor was a healthy Caucasian individual from Russia, aged roughly 6 to 100. This CDR3 spans 16 amino acids. Germline V gene lookup returns CDR1 MNHEY and CDR2 SVGAGI. This sequence joins TRBV6-5 and TRBJ1-5, with TRBD1 identical over 9 bases. The source of this sequence is a man younger than 45 in good health. Sequencing was performed on blood. The CDR3: CASSWDRAGRNKPQHF. The CDR3 region has the DNA TGTGCCAGCAGTTGGGACAGGGCAGGGCGCAATAAGCCCCAGCATTTT.